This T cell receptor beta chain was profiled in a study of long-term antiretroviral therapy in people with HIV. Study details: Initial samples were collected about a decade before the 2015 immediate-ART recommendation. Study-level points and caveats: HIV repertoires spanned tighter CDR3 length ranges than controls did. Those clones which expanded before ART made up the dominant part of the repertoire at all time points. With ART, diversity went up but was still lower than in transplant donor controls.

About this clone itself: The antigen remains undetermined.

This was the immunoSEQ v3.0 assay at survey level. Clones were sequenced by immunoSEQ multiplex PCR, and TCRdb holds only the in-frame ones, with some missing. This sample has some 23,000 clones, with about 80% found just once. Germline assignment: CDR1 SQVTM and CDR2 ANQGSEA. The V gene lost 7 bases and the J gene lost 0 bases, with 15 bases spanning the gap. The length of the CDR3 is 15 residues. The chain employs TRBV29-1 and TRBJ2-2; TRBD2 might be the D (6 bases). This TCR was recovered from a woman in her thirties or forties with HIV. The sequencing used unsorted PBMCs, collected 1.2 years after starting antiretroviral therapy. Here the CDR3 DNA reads TGCAGCGCCACCCGGAGGGGCGCGAACACCGGGGAGCTGTTTTTT. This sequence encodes CSATRRGANTGELFF.